The entry below describes one TCR beta chain. Its target is unknown. Each donor gave roughly 9.1 milliliters of peripheral blood. Sample-barcoded 5' priming and a J-beta primer mix drove a second PCR of roughly 6 to 12 cycles. Every single cDNA molecule received a tag from a template-switch adaptor with 12 random nucleotides. TCRdb reprocessed the 5' RACE reads with MiXCR, giving one entry per CDR3 protein. Of over 1,300,000 distinct CDR3 sequences in the sample, approximately 63% were seen once. The CDR3 is 15 amino acids. Germline V lookup: CDR1 SQVTM, CDR2 ANQGSEA. This entry comes from a study of blood T cells in healthy people across ages. Whole-study results and caveats: Unsorted PBMCs ruled out conclusive naive versus antigen-experienced comparison.

This chain links TRBV29-1 with TRBJ2-4; no clear D gene. The J call may be incorrect, as the DNA end agrees better with TRBJ2-5. The sequencing input was blood. The clonotype originates from a young man in good health. The DNA of the CDR3 is TGCAGCGTTCGTTCGGCCTTTAGAGGTCAAGAGACCCAGTACTTC. Protein product: CSVRSAFRGQETQYF.